This T cell receptor (beta chain) was documented in a study of T-cell reconstitution after alpha-beta-depleted transplantation in children. For TCRbeta, the library was prepared with unique molecular identifiers. TCRdb called the PCR reads again in MiXCR, with one record for every CDR3 protein. The repertoire includes approximately 80,000 distinct CDR3 sequences, 13% to 15% of them detected once, and 25% to 30% sits in the top ten. Study-level findings and limits: Most T-cell counts and diversity one year after the transplant came from T cells that were newly produced. Several hundred rapidly expanded clones from non-depleted graft cells reportedly supplied alpha-beta T cells about two months post-transplant. Surviving recipient T cells and intrathymic progenitors accounted for some patients' high TCRbeta diversity at day 60.

The CDR3 extends over 14 amino acids. The V and J ends lost 3 bases and 1 base respectively, with 8 bases between them. Germline V CDR1 and CDR2: ENHRY, SYGVKD. The table lists this clonotype with many counts. Antigen: not known. Sample: PBMCs, mostly from graft donor cells, taken 180 days after TCRalphabeta/CD19-depleted stem cell transplant. The sequence was collected from a male patient aged 2-10 years who had a stem cell transplant for acute lymphoblastic leukemia, so the T cells may come from the graft donor. The chain couples TRBV10-3 to TRBJ2-3; D could derive from TRBD1 or TRBD2 (5 bases each). The CDR3 DNA reads TGTGCCATCAGTGATATGGGGGGCACAGATACGCAGTATTTT. Translated, it gives CAISDMGGTDTQYF.